This paragraph covers one T cell receptor (beta chain) sequence. This clone appeared a single time. Its antigen is still unknown. No base quality information exists; no much larger clone differs at one position. This record comes from a study of blood T cell repertoires in COVID-19 (dated by TCRdb to 2018 to 2020). The study in broad terms: Samples covering the acute and convalescent phases of COVID-19 were provided by collaborators in the United States, Italy and Spain. The material from the prospective study consisted of cDNA or gDNA derived from T cells, B-cell-depleted T cells, or PBMCs. The samples were drawn from the first 160 participants of the ongoing ImmuneRACE study and from 1,254 subjects provided by 6 global collaborators. Subjects who had been exposed to COVID-19, were actively infected with it, or had recovered from it provided the deeply sampled blood TCRbeta repertoires that made up the dataset. A freely available public database, intended as a resource for researchers studying the immune response to SARS-CoV-2, is where the repertoires were released. Where available, HLA class I and class II types were obtained from metadata supplied by the sample provider rather than from assay-based typing. The sample metadata nearly always contained a de-identified subject ID, COVID-19 status, age in years and sex. Study-wide findings and limitations: Clinical and demographic metadata were provided uncurated, with the amount varying by source and participant.

The immunoSEQ Assay, a bias-controlled multiplex PCR, was used to amplify TCRbeta CDR3 regions from genomic DNA. In the authors' own workflow: The number of nucleated cells in each sample was estimated from the amplification of reference gene primers within the assay. To quantify the absolute abundance of each unique TCRbeta CDR3 rearrangement, sequence reads were collapsed and filtered. Productive Simpson clonality was computed per sample as the square root of Simpson's diversity index over productive rearrangements. The table comes from immuneACCESS by way of TCRdb, which keeps in-frame sequences with V and J called. Part of the clones is missing from these tables; in studies checked, under half for an unresolved V gene and the rest for unknown reasons. D and trimming come from the DNA, and the V and J calls and clone size come from that table. The sample includes some 350,000 clones, with around nine tenths observed a single time. The biggest ten clones account for about 7% of the sample.

The CDR3, cysteine through phenylalanine, is 16 amino acids long. The retained sequence is limited to the CDR3, 48 bases, with the frame set at the first base. The germline V and J ends show losses of 1 base and 0 bases respectively, and no gene match explains 6 bases of the junction. Reading the germline V gene gives CDR1 KGHSH and CDR2 LQKENI. One collaborating source in Seattle enrolled patients while the patients were actively infected and followed the patients over time throughout the course of disease. Each collaborating institution followed its own protocols to collect whole blood in K2EDTA tubes. For TCRbeta analysis, collaborators shipped samples in one of three forms: frozen whole blood, isolated PBMCs, or DNA extracted from either of those sample types.

Material: peripheral blood. The chain is assembled from TRBV18 and TRBJ2-7; 7 bases in between match TRBD2. The origin of this receptor is a woman aged 70-85 years with COVID-19, enrolled during active disease. Here is the DNA: TGTGCCAGCTCACCACTGCGAGCGGGGAGCTCCTACGAGCAGTACTTC. This gives the protein CASSPLRAGSSYEQYF.